This section outlines one TCR beta chain sequence together with its context. Its target is unknown. The data belong to a study of cytomegalovirus exposure and HLA in healthy donors. Findings and limits, study-wide: In an earlier analysis, productive rearrangement rates for most beta V segments clustered near 87% or 30%. A further, later analysis showed that HLA-associated TCR beta chains (compared with equally common others) were more clonally expanded. DRB1 had the most TCR associations and HLA-C the fewest, a later analysis found, with rates varying by HLA locus.

The PCR had 60 Vbeta and 13 Jbeta primers. TCRdb's copy holds only in-frame clones and misses some; the assay was immunoSEQ multiplex PCR. The repertoire includes about 130,000 clones, around nine tenths of them detected once, and about 5% sits in the top ten. The germline V gene encodes CDR1 MGHRA and CDR2 YSYEKL. CDR3 length equals 16 residues. V lost 3 bases, J lost 3 bases, and 8 bases stayed unmatched. This TCR was recovered from a woman in her 30s in good health and CMV-seronegative. The sample comprised PBMCs. The rearrangement joins TRBV4-1 to TRBJ2-7; 10 bases are shared with TRBD2. DNA of the CDR3: TGCGCCAGCAGCCAGCCAGGAGCGGGAGGGAACTACGAGCAGTACTTC. Amino acid sequence: CASSQPGAGGNYEQYF.